This T cell receptor beta chain was documented in a study of T cell responses to AZD1222 COVID-19 vaccine. Whole-study results and caveats: Clonal diversity was possibly underestimated, and white British individuals and females predominated among donors. Mapped onto spike, vaccine-associated CD4 TCRs spanned it and were dominant at 160-218 and 743-854.

Sequencing was performed with immunoSEQ multiplex PCR; in TCRdb, only in-frame clones are kept and a portion is missing. Among 92,000 or so clones listed, 89% were seen once. In the case of this clone: Its antigen is not known.

The specimen comprised peripheral blood, sampled 28 days after the second AZD1222 dose. This TCR derives from an adult who received the AZD1222 COVID-19 vaccine.

DNA for the CDR3: TGTGCCAGCAGTATGAAGGACAGGGCCTCCAATCAGCCCCAGCATTTT. Amino acid sequence: CASSMKDRASNQPQHF. The rearrangement joins TRBV28 to TRBJ1-5, with 8 bases fitting TRBD1. The CDR3 runs 16 residues. Trimming removed 5 bases from V and 3 bases from J; junction bases left unmatched: 9. CDR1 is MDHEN, CDR2 SYDVKM, per germline.